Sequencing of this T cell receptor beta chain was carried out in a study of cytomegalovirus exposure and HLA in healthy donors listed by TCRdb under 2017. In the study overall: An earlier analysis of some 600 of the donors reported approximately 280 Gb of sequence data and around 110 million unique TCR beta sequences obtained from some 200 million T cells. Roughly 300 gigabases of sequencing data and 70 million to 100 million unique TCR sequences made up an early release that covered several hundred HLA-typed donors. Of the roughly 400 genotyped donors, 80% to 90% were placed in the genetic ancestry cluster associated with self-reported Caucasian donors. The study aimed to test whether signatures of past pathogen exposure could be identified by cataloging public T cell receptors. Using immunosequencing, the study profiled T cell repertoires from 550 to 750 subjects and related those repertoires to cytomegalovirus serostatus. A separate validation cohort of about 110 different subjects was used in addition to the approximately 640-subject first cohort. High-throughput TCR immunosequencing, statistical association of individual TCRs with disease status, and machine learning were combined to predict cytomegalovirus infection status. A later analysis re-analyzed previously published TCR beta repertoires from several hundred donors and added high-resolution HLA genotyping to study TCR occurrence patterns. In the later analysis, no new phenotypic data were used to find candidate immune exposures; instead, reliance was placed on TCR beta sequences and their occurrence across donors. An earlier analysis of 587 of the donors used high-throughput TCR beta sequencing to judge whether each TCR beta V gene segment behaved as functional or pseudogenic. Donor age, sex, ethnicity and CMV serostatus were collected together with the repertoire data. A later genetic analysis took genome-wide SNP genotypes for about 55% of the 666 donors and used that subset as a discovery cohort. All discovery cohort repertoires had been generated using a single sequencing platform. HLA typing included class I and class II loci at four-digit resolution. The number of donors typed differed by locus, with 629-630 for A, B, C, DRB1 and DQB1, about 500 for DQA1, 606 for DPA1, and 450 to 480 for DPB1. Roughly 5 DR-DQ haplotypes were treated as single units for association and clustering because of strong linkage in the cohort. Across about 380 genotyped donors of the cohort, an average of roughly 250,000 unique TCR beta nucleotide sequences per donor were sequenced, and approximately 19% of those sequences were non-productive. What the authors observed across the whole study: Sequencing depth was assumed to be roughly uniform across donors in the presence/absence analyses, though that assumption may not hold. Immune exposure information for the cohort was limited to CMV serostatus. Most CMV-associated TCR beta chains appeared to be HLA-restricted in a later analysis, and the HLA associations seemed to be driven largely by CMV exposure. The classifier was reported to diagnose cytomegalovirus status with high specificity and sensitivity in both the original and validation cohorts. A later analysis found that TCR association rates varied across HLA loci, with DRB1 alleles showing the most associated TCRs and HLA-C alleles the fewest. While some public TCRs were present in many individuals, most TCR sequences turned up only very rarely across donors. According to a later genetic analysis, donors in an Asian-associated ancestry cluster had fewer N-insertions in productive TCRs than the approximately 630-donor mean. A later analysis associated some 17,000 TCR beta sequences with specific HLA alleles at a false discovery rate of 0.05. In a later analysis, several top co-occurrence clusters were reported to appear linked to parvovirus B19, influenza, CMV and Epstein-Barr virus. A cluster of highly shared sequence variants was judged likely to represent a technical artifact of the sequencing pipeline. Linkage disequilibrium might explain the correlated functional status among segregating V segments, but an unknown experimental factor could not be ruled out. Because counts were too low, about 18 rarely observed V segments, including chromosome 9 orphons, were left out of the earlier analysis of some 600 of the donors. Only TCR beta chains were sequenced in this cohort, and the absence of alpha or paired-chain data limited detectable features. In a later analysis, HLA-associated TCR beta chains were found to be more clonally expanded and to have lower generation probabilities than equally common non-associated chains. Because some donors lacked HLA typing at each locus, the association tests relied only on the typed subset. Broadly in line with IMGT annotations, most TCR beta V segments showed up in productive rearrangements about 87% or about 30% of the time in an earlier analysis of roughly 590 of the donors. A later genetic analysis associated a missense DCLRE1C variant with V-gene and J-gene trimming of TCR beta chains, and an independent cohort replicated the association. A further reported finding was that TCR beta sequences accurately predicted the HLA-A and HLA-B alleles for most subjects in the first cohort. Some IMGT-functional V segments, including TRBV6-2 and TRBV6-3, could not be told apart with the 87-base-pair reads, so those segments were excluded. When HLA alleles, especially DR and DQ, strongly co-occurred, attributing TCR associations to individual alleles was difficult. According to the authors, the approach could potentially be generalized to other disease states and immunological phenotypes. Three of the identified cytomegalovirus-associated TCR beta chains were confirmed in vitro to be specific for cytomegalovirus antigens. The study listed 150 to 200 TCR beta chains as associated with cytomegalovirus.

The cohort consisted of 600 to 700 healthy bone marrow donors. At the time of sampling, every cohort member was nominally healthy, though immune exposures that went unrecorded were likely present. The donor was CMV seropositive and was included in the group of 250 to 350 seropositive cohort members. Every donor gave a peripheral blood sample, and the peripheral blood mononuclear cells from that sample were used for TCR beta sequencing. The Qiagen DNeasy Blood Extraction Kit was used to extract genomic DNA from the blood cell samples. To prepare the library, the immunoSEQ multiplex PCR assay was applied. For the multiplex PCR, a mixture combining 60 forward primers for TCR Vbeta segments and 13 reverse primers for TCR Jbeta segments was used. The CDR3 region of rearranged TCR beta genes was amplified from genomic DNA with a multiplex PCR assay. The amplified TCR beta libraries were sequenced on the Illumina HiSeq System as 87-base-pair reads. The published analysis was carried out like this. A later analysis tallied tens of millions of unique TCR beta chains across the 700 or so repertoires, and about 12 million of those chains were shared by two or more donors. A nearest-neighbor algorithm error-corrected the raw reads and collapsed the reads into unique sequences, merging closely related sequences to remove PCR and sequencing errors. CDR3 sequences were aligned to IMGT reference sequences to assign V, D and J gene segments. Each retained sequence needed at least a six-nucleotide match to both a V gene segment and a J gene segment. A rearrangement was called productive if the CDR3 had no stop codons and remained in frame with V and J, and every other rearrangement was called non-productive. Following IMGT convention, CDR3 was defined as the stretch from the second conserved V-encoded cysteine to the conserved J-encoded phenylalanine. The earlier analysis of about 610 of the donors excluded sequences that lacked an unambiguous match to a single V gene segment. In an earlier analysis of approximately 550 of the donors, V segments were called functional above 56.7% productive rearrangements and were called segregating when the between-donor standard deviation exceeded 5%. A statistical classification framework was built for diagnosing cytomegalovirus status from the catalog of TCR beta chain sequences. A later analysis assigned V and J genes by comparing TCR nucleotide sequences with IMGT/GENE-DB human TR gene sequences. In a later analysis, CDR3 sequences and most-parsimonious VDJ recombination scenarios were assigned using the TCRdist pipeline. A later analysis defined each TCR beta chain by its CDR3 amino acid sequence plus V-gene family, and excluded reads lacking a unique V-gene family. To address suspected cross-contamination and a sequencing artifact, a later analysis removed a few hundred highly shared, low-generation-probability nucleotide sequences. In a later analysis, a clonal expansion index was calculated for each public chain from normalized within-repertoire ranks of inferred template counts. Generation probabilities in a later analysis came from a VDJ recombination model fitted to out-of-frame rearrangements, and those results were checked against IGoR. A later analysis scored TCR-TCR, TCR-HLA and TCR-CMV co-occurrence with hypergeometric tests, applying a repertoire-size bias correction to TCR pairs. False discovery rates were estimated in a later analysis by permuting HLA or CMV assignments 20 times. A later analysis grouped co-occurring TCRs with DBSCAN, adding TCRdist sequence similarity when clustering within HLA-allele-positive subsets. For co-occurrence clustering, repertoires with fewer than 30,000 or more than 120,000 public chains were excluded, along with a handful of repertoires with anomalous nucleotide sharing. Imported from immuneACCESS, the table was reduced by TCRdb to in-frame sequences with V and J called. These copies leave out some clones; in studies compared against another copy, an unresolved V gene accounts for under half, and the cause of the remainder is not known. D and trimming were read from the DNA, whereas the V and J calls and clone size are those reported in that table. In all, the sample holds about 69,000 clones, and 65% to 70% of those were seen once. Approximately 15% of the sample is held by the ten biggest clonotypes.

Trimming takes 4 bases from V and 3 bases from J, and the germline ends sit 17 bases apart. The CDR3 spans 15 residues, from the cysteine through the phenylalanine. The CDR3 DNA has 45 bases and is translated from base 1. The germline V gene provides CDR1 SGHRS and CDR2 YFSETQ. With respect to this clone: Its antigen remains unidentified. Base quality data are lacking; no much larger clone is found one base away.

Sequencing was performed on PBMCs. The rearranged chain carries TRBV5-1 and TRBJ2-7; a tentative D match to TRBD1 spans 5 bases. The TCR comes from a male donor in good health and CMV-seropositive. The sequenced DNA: TGCGCCAGCAGCCCCAGTGTTTCAGGGATCTACGAGCAGTACTTC. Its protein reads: CASSPSVSGIYEQYF.